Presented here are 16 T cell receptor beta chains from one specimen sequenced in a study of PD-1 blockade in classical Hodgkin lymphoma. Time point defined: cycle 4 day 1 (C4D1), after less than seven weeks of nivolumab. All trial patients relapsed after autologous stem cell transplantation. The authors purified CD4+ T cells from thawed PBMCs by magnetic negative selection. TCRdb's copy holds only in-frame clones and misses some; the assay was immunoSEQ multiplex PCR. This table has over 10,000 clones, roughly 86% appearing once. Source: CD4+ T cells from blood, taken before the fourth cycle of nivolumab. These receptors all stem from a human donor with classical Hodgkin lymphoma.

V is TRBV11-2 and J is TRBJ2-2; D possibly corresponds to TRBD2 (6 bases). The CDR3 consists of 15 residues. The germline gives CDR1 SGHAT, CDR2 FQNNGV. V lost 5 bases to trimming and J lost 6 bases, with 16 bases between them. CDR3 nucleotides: TGTGCCAGCAGCCAACTGGAGGGGCGGGCCGGGGAGCTGTTTTTT. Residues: CASSQLEGRAGELFF.

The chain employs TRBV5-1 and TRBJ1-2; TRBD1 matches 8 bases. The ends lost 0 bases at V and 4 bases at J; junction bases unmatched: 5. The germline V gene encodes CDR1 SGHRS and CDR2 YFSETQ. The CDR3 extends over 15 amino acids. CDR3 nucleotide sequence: TGCGCCAGCAGCTTGGGTGGGACAGGCTCCTATGGCTACACCTTC. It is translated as CASSLGGTGSYGYTF. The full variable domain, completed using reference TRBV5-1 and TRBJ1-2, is KAGVTQTPRYLIKTRGQQVTLSCSPISGHRSVSWYQQTPGQGLQFLFEYFSETQRNKGNFPGRFSGRQFSNSRSEMNVSTLELGDSALYLCASSLGGTGSYGYTFGSGTRLTVV.

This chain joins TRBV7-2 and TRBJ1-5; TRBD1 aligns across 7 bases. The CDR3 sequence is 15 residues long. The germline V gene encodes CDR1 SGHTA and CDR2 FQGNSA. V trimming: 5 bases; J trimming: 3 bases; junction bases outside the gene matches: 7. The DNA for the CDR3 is TGTGCCAGCAGCCGGGAGGGACAGTTCAATCAGCCCCAGCATTTT. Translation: CASSREGQFNQPQHF.

This CDR3 is CASTSRFGSSYEQYF. The CDR3 DNA is TGTGCCAGCACCTCTCGGTTTGGGAGCTCCTACGAGCAGTACTTC. The V gene is TRBV7-6, the J gene TRBJ2-7, with D possibly matching TRBD2 (5 bases). This CDR3 comprises 15 residues. The germline V gene encodes CDR1 SGHVS and CDR2 FNYEAQ. Deletions cut 7 bases from V and 0 bases from J, with 16 bases between.

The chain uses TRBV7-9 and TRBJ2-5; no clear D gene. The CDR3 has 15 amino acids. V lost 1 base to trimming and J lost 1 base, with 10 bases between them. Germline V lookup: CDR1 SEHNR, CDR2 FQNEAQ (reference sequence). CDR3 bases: TGTGCCAGCAGCTTAGGGGCCCCGGGCCAAGAGACCCAGTACTTC. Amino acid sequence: CASSLGAPGQETQYF.

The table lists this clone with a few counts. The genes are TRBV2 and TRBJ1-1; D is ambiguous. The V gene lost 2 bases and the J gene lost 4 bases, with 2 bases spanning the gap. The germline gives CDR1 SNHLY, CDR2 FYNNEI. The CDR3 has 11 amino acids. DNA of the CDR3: TGTGCCAGCAGTGAAACCACTGAAGCTTTCTTT. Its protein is CASSETTEAFF.

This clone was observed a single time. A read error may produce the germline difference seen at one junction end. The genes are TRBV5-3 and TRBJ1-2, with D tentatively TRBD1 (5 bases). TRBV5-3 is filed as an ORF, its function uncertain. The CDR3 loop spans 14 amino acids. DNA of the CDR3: TGTGCCAGCAGCTTGGGGCAGGTAGCCTATGGCTACACCTTC. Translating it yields CASSLGQVAYGYTF.

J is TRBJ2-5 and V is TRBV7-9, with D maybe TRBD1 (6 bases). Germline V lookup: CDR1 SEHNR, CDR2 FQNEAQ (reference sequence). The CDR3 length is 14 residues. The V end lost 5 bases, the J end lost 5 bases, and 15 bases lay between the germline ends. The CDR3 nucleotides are TGTGCCAGCAGCAACGTGGGGGCTAGGGAGACCCAGTACTTC. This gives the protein CASSNVGARETQYF. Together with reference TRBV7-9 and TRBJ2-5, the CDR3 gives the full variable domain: DTGVSQNPRHKITKRGQNVTFRCDPISEHNRLYWYRQTLGQGPEFLTYFQNEAQLEKSRLLSDRFSAERPKGSFSTLEIQRTEQGDSAMYLCASSNVGARETQYFGPGTRLLVL.

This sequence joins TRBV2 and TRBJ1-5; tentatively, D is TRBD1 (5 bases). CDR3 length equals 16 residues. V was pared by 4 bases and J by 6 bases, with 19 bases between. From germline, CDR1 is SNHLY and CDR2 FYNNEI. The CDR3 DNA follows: TGTGCCAGCAGTGCTTGGGGGGATGACGCAAGTCAGCCCCAGCATTTT. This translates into CASSAWGDDASQPQHF.

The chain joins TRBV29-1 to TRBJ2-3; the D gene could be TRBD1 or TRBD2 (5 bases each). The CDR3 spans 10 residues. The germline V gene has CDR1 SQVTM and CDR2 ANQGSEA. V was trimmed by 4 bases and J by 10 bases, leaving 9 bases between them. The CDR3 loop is CSVGGRAQYF. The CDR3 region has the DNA TGCAGCGTTGGGGGACGGGCGCAGTATTTT.

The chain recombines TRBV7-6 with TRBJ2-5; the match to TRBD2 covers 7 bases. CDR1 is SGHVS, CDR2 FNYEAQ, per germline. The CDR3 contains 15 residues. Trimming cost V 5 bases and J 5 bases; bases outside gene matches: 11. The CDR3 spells CASSPGSGAWETQYF. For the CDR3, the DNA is TGTGCCAGCAGCCCCGGCAGCGGGGCATGGGAGACCCAGTACTTC.

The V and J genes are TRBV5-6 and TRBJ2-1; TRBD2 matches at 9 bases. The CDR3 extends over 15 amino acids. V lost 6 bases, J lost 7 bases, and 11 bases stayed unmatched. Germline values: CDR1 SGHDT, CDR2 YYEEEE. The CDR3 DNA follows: TGTGCCAGCAATCGCGGGAGGGTCGTAGGAAATGAGCAGTTCTTC. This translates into CASNRGRVVGNEQFF.

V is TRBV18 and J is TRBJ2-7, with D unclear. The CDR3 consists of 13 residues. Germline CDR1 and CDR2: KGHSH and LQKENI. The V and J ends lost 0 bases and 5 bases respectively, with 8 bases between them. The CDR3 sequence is CASSPPSRDEQYF. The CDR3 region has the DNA TGTGCCAGCTCACCACCCTCGCGAGACGAGCAGTACTTC.

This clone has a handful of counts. CDR3 protein: CASSGGAEETQYF. Written as DNA, the CDR3 is TGTGCCAGCAGTGGGGGGGCAGAAGAGACCCAGTACTTC. This sequence joins TRBV2 and TRBJ2-5, with D perhaps matching TRBD1 or TRBD2 (6 bases each). Germline V gene lookup returns CDR1 SNHLY and CDR2 FYNNEI. The CDR3 loop spans 13 amino acids. Trimming took off 4 bases at V and 3 bases at J, with 9 bases between the two ends.

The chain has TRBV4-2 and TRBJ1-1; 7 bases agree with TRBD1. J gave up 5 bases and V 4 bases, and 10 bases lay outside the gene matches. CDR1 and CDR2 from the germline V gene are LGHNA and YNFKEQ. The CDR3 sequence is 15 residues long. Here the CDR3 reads CASSPPINRGTEAFF. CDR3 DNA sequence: TGTGCCAGCAGCCCACCGATCAACAGGGGAACTGAAGCTTTCTTT.

In nucleotides, the CDR3 is TGTGCCAGCTCACCATTTATAAGGAGTGGGGACACTGAAGCTTTCTTT. Amino acid sequence: CASSPFIRSGDTEAFF. The genes are TRBV18 and TRBJ1-1; D is uncertain. V was trimmed by 2 bases and J by 3 bases, leaving 16 bases between them. CDR1 is KGHSH, CDR2 LQKENI, per germline. This CDR3 has 16 residues.